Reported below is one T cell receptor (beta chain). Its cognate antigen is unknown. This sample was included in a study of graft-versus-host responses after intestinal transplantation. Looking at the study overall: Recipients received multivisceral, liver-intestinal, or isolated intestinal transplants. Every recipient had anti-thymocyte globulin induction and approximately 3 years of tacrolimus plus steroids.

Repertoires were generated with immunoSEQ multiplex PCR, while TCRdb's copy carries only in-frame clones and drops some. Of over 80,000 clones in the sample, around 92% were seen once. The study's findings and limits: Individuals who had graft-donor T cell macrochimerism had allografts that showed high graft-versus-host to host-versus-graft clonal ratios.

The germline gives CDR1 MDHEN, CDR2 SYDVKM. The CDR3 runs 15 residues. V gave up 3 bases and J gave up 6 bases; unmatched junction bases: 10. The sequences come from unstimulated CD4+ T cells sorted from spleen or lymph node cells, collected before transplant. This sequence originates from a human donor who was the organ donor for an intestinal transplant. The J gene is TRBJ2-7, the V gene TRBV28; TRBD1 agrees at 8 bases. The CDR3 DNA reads TGTGCCAGCAGTTTTCACGGACAGGGTCGGGGCGAGCAGTACTTC. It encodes CASSFHGQGRGEQYF.